A single sample is the source of the 24 T cell receptor beta chains below, sequenced in a study of T cell responses to AZD1222 COVID-19 vaccine. The repertoire was sequenced with immunoSEQ multiplex PCR; TCRdb's copy has only in-frame clones and lacks some. The sample shows more than 70,000 clones, more than 75% of them seen only once. The specimen comprised peripheral blood, sampled on day 0 of AZD1222 vaccination. These receptors were taken from an adult in good health.

This clone was picked up a small number of times. This rearrangement joins TRBV2 to TRBJ2-3, with TRBD1 matching 7 bases. Germline CDR1 reads SNHLY; CDR2 reads FYNNEI. V shed 6 bases, J shed 6 bases, and the junction held 12 bases outside the gene matches. CDR3 size: 15 residues. The CDR3 DNA is TGTGCCAGCAGGGACCTTGACAGGGATGCGGATACGCAGTATTTT. Residues: CASRDLDRDADTQYF.

By frequency in the sample, this clone is medium-sized. V usage is TRBV4-1 and J usage is TRBJ1-1, with TRBD1 matching 8 bases. The CDR3 totals 14 residues. Germline V lookup: CDR1 MGHRA, CDR2 YSYEKL. The V and J ends lost 2 bases and 5 bases, in that order; junction bases with no gene match: 4. The chain's CDR3 is CASSQPTGGTEAFF. Written as DNA, the CDR3 is TGCGCCAGCAGCCAACCTACAGGGGGGACTGAAGCTTTCTTT.

The rearrangement joins TRBV10-1 to TRBJ1-3; 7 nucleotides match TRBD1. The CDR3 is made up of 16 amino acids. Germline loops: CDR1 WNHNN, CDR2 SYGVQD (reference sequence). V was clipped by 3 bases and J by 2 bases; unmatched bases: 7. The CDR3: CASSERGRKPGNTIYF. In nucleotides, the CDR3 is TGCGCCAGCAGTGAAAGGGGGCGAAAACCTGGAAACACCATATATTTT.

V and J are TRBV10-3 and TRBJ1-2; 12 nucleotides agree with TRBD1. This CDR3 spans 16 amino acids. V dropped 0 bases and J dropped 4; count of bases not matched to a gene: 3. Looked up from germline, CDR1 is ENHRY and CDR2 is SYGVKD. CDR3 protein: CAISESGQGAFYGYTF. In nucleotides, the CDR3 is TGTGCCATCAGTGAGTCGGGACAGGGGGCATTCTATGGCTACACCTTC.

The gene calls are TRBV5-4 and TRBJ1-5; D gene unclear. V dropped 1 base and J dropped 1 base, with 6 bases sitting between them. The germline V gene has CDR1 SGHNT and CDR2 YYREEE (reference sequence). The CDR3 contains 14 residues. CDR3: CASSLKDSNQPQHF. The CDR3 DNA follows: TGTGCCAGCAGCTTGAAGGACAGCAATCAGCCCCAGCATTTT.

The J gene is TRBJ1-5, the V gene TRBV5-5, with 8 positions matching TRBD1. The V gene's germline CDR1 is SGHKS and CDR2 YYEKEE (reference sequence). CDR3 length: 16 residues. The J segment lost 5 bases and the V segment lost 4 bases, leaving 11 bases of the junction unmatched. The CDR3 here is CASSASGGGLDQPQHF. The CDR3 coding sequence is TGTGCCAGCAGCGCTTCAGGGGGCGGGTTGGATCAGCCCCAGCATTTT.

The CDR3 is CASSPGGATNEKLFF. In DNA form, the CDR3 reads TGCGCCAGCAGCCCTGGGGGGGCTACTAATGAAAAACTGTTTTTT. V gene TRBV5-1 combines with J gene TRBJ1-4, with D perhaps matching TRBD1 (6 bases). The length of the CDR3 is 15 residues. V shed 4 bases and J shed 2 bases, with 12 bases lying between them. Germline CDR1 SGHRS, CDR2 YFSETQ.

A single count supports this clone. This rearrangement joins TRBV11-3 to TRBJ1-1; 10 bases align to TRBD1. The V segment lost 5 bases and the J segment 3 bases; nucleotides outside the gene matches: 3. The germline gives CDR1 SGHNT, CDR2 YENEEA. The CDR3 runs to 14 residues. CDR3 sequence: CASSETGGYTEAFF. Here the CDR3 DNA reads TGTGCCAGCAGCGAGACAGGGGGCTACACTGAAGCTTTCTTT. Variable domain in full (rest from reference TRBV11-3 and TRBJ1-1): EAGVVQSPRYKIIEKKQPVAFWCNPISGHNTLYWYLQNLGQGPELLIRYENEEAVDDSQLPKDRFSAERLKGVDSTLKIQPAELGDSAVYLCASSETGGYTEAFFGQGTRLTVV.

J is TRBJ1-6 and V is TRBV18, with TRBD1 identical over 7 bases. The CDR3 has 14 amino acids. Germline CDR1 KGHSH, CDR2 LQKENI. Losses at the gene ends were 3 bases for V and 4 bases for J; bases not matched to a gene: 0. CDR3: CASSPGQYNSPLHF. CDR3 in DNA: TGTGCCAGCTCACCGGGACAGTATAATTCACCCCTCCACTTT.

This sequence joins TRBV7-9 and TRBJ2-2; D unclear. The V end lost 6 bases, the J end lost 2 bases, and 1 base lay between the germline ends. The CDR3 spans 11 residues. Germline CDR1 reads SEHNR; CDR2 reads FQNEAQ (reference sequence). DNA of the CDR3: TGTGCCAGCAGTAACACCGGGGAGCTGTTTTTT. Encoded protein: CASSNTGELFF.

This clone was seen a handful of times. The genes are TRBV19 and TRBJ1-2; 8 nucleotides line up with TRBD1. Germline CDR1 reads LNHDA; CDR2 reads SQIVND (reference sequence). Trimming removed 7 bases from V and 5 bases from J; junction bases left unmatched: 6. CDR3 length equals 13 residues. This CDR3 reads CASMKRQGYGYTF. DNA for the CDR3: TGTGCCAGTATGAAGAGACAGGGGTATGGCTACACCTTC.

The chain has TRBV15 and TRBJ1-5; D gene unclear. This CDR3 region has 13 residues. Trimming took off 7 bases at V and 7 bases at J, with 14 bases between the two ends. Germline lookup yields CDR1 LNHNV and CDR2 YYDKDF (reference sequence). The chain's CDR3 is CATTPTLGQPQHF. The CDR3 bases are TGTGCCACCACTCCAACTCTGGGGCAGCCCCAGCATTTT.

V gene TRBV6-5 combines with J gene TRBJ1-2; 7 positions match TRBD1. The CDR3 spans 16 residues. The V segment lost 4 bases and the J segment 13 bases; nucleotides outside the gene matches: 21. Germline V lookup: CDR1 MNHEY, CDR2 SVGAGI. The CDR3 reads CASSSPILSGTVSPTF. CDR3 bases: TGTGCCAGCAGTTCACCAATACTCTCCGGGACAGTTTCGCCCACCTTC.

V is TRBV5-1 and J is TRBJ1-1, with unresolved D. This CDR3 has 15 residues. The germline V and J ends were trimmed by 4 bases and 5 bases, with 18 bases remaining between them. Germline values: CDR1 SGHRS, CDR2 YFSETQ. CDR3 amino acids: CASSPLTLSGTEAFF. CDR3 sequence (DNA): TGCGCCAGCAGCCCATTAACCCTAAGTGGAACTGAAGCTTTCTTT. Supplemented by reference TRBV5-1 and TRBJ1-1, the full variable domain reads KAGVTQTPRYLIKTRGQQVTLSCSPISGHRSVSWYQQTPGQGLQFLFEYFSETQRNKGNFPGRFSGRQFSNSRSEMNVSTLELGDSALYLCASSPLTLSGTEAFFGQGTRLTVV.

V usage is TRBV10-3 and J usage is TRBJ2-2; TRBD2 matches at 10 bases. The junction had 1 base not matched to a gene; V was cut back by 2 bases and J by 1 base. From germline, CDR1 is ENHRY and CDR2 SYGVKD. The CDR3 covers 16 residues. CDR3 sequence (DNA): TGTGCCATCAGTGAGCTAGCGGGGGTGAACACCGGGGAGCTGTTTTTT. Translated, it gives CAISELAGVNTGELFF.

Worth noting for this clone: Within the sample, other DNA sequences also encode this same CDR3. The chain carries TRBV9 and TRBJ2-3; no definite D call. The CDR3 has 12 residues. The germline V gene has CDR1 SGDLS and CDR2 YYNGEE. Trimming stripped 1 base from V and 0 bases from J, with 0 bases between. This CDR3 reads CASSVSTDTQYF. DNA for the CDR3: TGTGCCAGCAGCGTAAGCACAGATACGCAGTATTTT. The whole variable domain, filled in from reference TRBV9 and TRBJ2-3, reads DSGVTQTPKHLITATGQRVTLRCSPRSGDLSVYWYQQSLDQGLQFLIQYYNGEERAKGNILERFSAQQFPDLHSELNLSSLELGDSALYFCASSVSTDTQYFGPGTRLTVL.

This clone was found once. V gene TRBV5-1 combines with J gene TRBJ2-2; tentative D call: TRBD1 (6 bases). CDR3 length equals 14 residues. In germline, CDR1 is SGHRS, CDR2 YFSETQ. Trimming left V 4 bases short and J 4 bases short, with 11 bases between. CDR3 sequence reads: CASSPLRGTGELFF. CDR3 coding DNA: TGCGCCAGCAGCCCCCTCAGGGGCACCGGGGAGCTGTTTTTT.

The J gene is TRBJ1-2, the V gene TRBV11-1; tentative D call: TRBD1 (5 bases). The V end lost 6 bases, the J end lost 1 base, and 9 bases lay between the germline ends. CDR1 and CDR2 (germline): SGHAT, FQDESV (reference sequence). This CDR3 region has 13 residues. CDR3 loop: CASRGVGNYGYTF. The CDR3 nucleotides read TGTGCCAGCAGAGGGGTGGGTAACTATGGCTACACCTTC.

The rearrangement links TRBV29-1 to TRBJ2-3; no firm D call. The CDR3 contains 11 residues. CDR1 and CDR2 from the germline V gene are SQVTM and ANQGSEA. Trimming removed 4 bases at V and 5 bases at J, with 7 bases between. The CDR3 sequence: CSVALEDTQYF. In DNA, the CDR3 is TGCAGCGTTGCGCTAGAAGATACGCAGTATTTT.

This chain uses TRBV6-5 with TRBJ2-7; D gene ambiguous. V dropped 10 bases and J dropped 6 bases, with 13 bases sitting between them. The CDR3 is 11 amino acids. The germline V gene encodes CDR1 MNHEY and CDR2 SVGAGI. CDR3 coding DNA: TGTGCCACCTCGGGTTCCACCGAGCAGTACTTC. Protein sequence: CATSGSTEQYF.

The chain combines TRBV6-2 or TRBV6-3 with TRBJ1-3; D ambiguous. The CDR3 has 14 residues. Trimming took off 2 bases at V and 2 bases at J, with 7 bases between the two ends. Germline values: CDR1 MNHEY, CDR2 SVGEGT. The CDR3 protein is CASSYGLPGNTIYF. The CDR3 nucleotides read TGTGCCAGCAGTTACGGCCTACCTGGAAACACCATATATTTT.

V is TRBV3-1 (or the pseudogene TRBV3-2) and J is TRBJ2-1; D perhaps matches TRBD2 (6 bases). Trimming stripped 2 bases from V and 15 bases from J, with 32 bases between. The CDR3 runs to 18 residues. Per germline, CDR1 LGHDT and CDR2 YNNKEL (reference sequence). This chain's CDR3 is CASSQLGATGDLHRGTFF. As DNA, the CDR3 is TGTGCCAGCAGCCAACTGGGTGCCACGGGGGATCTTCATAGAGGTACGTTCTTC.

This chain connects TRBV7-2 to TRBJ2-2; D gene unclear. The CDR3 covers 13 residues. The V gene's germline CDR1 is SGHTA and CDR2 FQGNSA. V lost 3 bases and J lost 6, with 8 bases in between. Written as DNA, the CDR3 is TGTGCCAGCAGCTTCTCAAGGCCCGGGGAGCTGTTTTTT. Protein product: CASSFSRPGELFF.

This chain connects TRBV18 to TRBJ2-5; 14 bases map to TRBD2. CDR3 length: 16 residues. Per germline, CDR1 KGHSH and CDR2 LQKENI. V gave up 3 bases and J gave up 3 bases; unmatched junction bases: 3. The CDR3 loop is CASSPETSGGEETQYF. CDR3 DNA sequence: TGTGCCAGCTCACCCGAGACTAGCGGGGGGGAAGAGACCCAGTACTTC.